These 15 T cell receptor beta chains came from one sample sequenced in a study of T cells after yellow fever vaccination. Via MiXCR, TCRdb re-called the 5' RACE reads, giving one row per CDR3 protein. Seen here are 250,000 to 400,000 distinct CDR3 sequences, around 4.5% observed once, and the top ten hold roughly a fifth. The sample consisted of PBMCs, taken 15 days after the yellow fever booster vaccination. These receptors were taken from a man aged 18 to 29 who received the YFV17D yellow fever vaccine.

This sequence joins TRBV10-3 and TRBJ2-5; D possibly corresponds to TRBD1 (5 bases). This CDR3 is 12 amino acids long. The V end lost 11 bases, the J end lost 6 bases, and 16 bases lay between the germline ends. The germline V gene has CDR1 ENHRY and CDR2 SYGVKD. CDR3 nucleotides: TGTGCCGCGTCCCAGGGTCCGAAGACCCAGTACTTC. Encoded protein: CAASQGPKTQYF.

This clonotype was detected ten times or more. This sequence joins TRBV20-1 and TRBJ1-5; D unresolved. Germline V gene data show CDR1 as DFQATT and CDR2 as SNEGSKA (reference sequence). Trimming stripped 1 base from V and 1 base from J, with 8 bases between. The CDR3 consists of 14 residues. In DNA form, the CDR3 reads TGCAGTGCTAGAGGGGCGGGGAGCAATCAGCCCCAGCATTTT. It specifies CSARGAGSNQPQHF.

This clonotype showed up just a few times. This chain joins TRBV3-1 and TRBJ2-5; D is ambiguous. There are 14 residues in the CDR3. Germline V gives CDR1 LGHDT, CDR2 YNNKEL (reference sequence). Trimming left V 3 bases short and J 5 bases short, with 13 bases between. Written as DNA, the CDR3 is TGTGCCAGCAGCCAGGACCTTTATTCGGAGACCCAGTACTTC. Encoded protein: CASSQDLYSETQYF.

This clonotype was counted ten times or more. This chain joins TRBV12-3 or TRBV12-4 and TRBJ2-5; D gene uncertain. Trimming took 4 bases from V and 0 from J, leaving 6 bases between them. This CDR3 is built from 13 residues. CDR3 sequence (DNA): TGTGCCAGCAGTTCTTTGTACCAAGAGACCCAGTACTTC. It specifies CASSSLYQETQYF.

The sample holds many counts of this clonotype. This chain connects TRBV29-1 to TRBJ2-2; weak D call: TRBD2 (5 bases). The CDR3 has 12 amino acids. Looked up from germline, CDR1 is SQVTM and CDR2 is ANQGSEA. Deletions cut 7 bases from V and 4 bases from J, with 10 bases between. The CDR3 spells CSGGLVTGELFF. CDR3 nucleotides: TGCAGCGGAGGACTGGTCACCGGGGAGCTGTTTTTT.

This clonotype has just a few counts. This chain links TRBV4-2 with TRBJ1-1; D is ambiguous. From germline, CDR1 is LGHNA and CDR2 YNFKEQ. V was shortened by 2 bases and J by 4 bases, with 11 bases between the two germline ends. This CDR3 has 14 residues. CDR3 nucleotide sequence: TGTGCCAGCAGCCAAATACCCCTTAGCACTGAAGCTTTCTTT. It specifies CASSQIPLSTEAFF.

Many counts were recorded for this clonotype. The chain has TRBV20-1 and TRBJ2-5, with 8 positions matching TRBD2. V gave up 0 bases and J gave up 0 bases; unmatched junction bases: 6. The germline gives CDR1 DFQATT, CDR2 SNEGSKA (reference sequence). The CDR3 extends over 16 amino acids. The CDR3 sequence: CSARDLQRGYQETQYF. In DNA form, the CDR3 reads TGCAGTGCTAGAGATCTGCAGCGGGGGTACCAAGAGACCCAGTACTTC.

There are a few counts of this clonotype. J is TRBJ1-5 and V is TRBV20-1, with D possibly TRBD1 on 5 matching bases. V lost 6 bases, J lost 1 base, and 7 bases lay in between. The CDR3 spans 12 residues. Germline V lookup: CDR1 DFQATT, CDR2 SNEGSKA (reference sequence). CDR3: CSARQSNQPQHF. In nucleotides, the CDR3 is TGCAGTGCAAGACAGAGCAATCAGCCCCAGCATTTT.

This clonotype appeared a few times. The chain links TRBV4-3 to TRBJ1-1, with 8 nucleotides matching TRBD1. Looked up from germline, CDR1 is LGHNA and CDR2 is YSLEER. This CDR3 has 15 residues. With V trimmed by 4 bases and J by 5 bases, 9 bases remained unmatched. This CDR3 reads CASSPTQGAGTEAFF. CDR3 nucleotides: TGCGCCAGCAGCCCAACCCAGGGGGCAGGAACTGAAGCTTTCTTT.

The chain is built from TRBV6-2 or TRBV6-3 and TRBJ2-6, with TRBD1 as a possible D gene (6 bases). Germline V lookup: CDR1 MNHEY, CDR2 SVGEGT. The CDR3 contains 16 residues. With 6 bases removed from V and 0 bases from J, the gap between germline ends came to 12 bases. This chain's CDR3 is CASSYQGFSGANVLTF. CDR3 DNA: TGTGCCAGCAGCTACCAGGGGTTCTCTGGGGCCAACGTCCTGACTTTC.

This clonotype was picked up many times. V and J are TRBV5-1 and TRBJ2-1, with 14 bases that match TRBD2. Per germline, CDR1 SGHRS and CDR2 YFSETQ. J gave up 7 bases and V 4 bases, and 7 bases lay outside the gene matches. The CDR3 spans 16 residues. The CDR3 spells CASSLGLAGALNEQFF. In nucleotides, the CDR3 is TGCGCCAGCAGCCTGGGACTAGCGGGGGCGCTGAATGAGCAGTTCTTC.

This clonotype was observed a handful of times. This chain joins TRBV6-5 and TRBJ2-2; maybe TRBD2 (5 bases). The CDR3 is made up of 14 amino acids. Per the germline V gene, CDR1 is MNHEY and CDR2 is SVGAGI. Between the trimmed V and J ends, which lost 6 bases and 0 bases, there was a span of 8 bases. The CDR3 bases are TGTGCCAGCAGACCCGGGACGAACACCGGGGAGCTGTTTTTT. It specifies CASRPGTNTGELFF.

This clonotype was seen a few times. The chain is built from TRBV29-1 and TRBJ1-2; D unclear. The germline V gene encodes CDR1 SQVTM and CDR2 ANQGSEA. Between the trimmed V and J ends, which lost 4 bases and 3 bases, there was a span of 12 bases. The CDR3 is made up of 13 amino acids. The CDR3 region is CSVGFGQHYGYTF. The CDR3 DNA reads TGCAGCGTTGGTTTCGGCCAACACTATGGCTACACCTTC.

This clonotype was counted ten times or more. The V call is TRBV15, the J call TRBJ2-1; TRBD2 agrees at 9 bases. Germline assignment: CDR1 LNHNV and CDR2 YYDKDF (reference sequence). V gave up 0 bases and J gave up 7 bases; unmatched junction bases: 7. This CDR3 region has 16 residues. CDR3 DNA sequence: TGTGCCACCAGCAGAGAGCGGCGCGGGGGGGCGAATGAGCAGTTCTTC. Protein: CATSRERRGGANEQFF.

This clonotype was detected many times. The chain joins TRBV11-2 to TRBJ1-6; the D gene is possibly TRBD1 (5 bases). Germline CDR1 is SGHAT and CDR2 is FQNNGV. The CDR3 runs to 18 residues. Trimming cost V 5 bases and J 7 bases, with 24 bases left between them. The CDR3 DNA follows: TGTGCCAGCAGCCGGGGGGGGTTTGGCAGGGTGTGGAATTCACCCCTCCACTTT. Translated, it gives CASSRGGFGRVWNSPLHF.